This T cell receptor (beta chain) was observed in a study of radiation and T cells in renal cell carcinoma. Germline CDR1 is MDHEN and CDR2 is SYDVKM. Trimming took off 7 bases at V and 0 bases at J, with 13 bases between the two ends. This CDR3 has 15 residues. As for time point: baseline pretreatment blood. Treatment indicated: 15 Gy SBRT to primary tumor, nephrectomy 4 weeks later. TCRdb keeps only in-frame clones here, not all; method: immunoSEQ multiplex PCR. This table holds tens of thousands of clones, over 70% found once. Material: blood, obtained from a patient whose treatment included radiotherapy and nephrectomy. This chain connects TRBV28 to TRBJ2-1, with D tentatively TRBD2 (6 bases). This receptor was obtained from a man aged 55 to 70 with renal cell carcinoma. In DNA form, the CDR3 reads TGTGCCAGCAAAAACGGCGGGGCCTCCTACAATGAGCAGTTCTTC. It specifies CASKNGGASYNEQFF.